This T cell receptor beta chain stems from a study of cytomegalovirus exposure and HLA in healthy donors. Study results and limitations: TCR beta sequences numbering roughly 16,000 were associated with HLA alleles at 0.05 false discovery rate in a later analysis. Common viral pathogens (according to a later analysis) appeared linked to several of the most significant clusters.

A multiplex PCR was run with 60 Vbeta primers and 13 Jbeta primers. The method was immunoSEQ multiplex PCR; TCRdb's version includes in-frame clones alone and lacks a portion of them. The sample contains about 190,000 clones, around 80% of which appear only once. This clone showed up just a few times. Its antigen is unidentified. The TCR originated in a male donor in good health and CMV-seronegative. Material: PBMCs.

The CDR3 bases are TGCGCCAGCAGCGAGACCGGGACTAGCGCCGGGGAGCTGTTTTTT. Translating it yields CASSETGTSAGELFF. The V and J genes are TRBV5-1 and TRBJ2-2, with 10 bases that match TRBD2. Germline-derived CDR1 and CDR2 are SGHRS and YFSETQ. This CDR3 contains 15 residues. V lost 4 bases to trimming and J lost 6 bases; unmatched junction nucleotides: 6.